One sample yielded the 24 T cell receptor beta chains listed below, sequenced in a study of blood T cell repertoires in COVID-19 (dated by TCRdb to about 2020). The library was obtained by the immunoSEQ multiplex PCR assay. TCRdb re-hosts the immuneACCESS table, in-frame sequences only. Its copies lack some clones; in the studies checked, an unresolved V gene accounts for under half of them, and the cause for the rest is not known. The sample table shows about 180,000 clones, and almost 85% are seen once. Of the sample, around 14% falls within the top ten clones. The sequencing sample was made of peripheral blood. These receptors all stem from a young man with active or convalescent COVID-19.

This rearrangement joins TRBV28 to TRBJ1-6, with a possible D match to TRBD1 (5 bases). This CDR3 is built from 15 residues. CDR1 is MDHEN and CDR2 is SYDVKM in the germline V gene. V lost 3 bases and J lost 7, with 13 bases in between. CDR3 DNA sequence: TGTGCCAGCAGTTTCCGAGACAGAGTAAATTCACCCCTCCACTTT. It encodes CASSFRDRVNSPLHF.

The chain has TRBV14 and TRBJ2-1; no definite D call. The CDR3 extends over 14 amino acids. The V and J ends lost 0 bases and 0 bases respectively, with 3 bases between them. Per germline, CDR1 SGHDN and CDR2 FVKESK. The CDR3 nucleotides read TGTGCCAGCAGCCAAGACGTCTCCTACAATGAGCAGTTCTTC. Translated: CASSQDVSYNEQFF.

This clone has only one observation. The V call is TRBV15, the J call TRBJ2-3, with 10 bases matching TRBD2. V gave up 4 bases and J gave up 5 bases; unmatched junction bases: 9. The CDR3 is 16 amino acids. From germline, CDR1 is LNHNV and CDR2 YYDKDF (reference sequence). CDR3 protein: CATSTYSGRSKDTQYF. The CDR3 DNA is TGTGCCACCAGCACCTATAGCGGGAGGTCTAAAGATACGCAGTATTTT.

The chain is built from TRBV28 and TRBJ1-2; 7 nucleotides line up with TRBD1. This CDR3 has 15 residues. With 0 bases clipped from V and 4 bases from J, the junction kept 5 bases outside the gene matches. From germline, CDR1 is MDHEN and CDR2 SYDVKM. The CDR3 sequence is CASSLWAGGGYGYTF. For the CDR3, the DNA is TGTGCCAGCAGTTTATGGGCAGGGGGTGGCTATGGCTACACCTTC.

This sequence joins TRBV3-1 (or the pseudogene TRBV3-2) and TRBJ1-1; D remains unclear. CDR3 length: 14 residues. From germline, CDR1 is LGHDT and CDR2 YNNKEL (reference sequence). The ends were cut back, 4 bases at V and 3 bases at J, with 12 bases in the middle. The chain's CDR3 is CASSLRGAYTEAFF. The CDR3 nucleotides are TGTGCCAGCAGCCTCCGAGGCGCTTACACTGAAGCTTTCTTT.

This chain links TRBV5-1 with TRBJ1-1; the match to TRBD1 covers 7 bases. The CDR3 loop spans 16 amino acids. V was clipped by 0 bases and J by 4 bases; unmatched bases: 9. The germline V gene has CDR1 SGHRS and CDR2 YFSETQ. The CDR3 DNA is TGCGCCAGCAGCTTGGGGACAGGAGCGGATGGCACTGAAGCTTTCTTT. It specifies CASSLGTGADGTEAFF.

The gene calls are TRBV28 and TRBJ1-1; possibly TRBD1 for D (6 bases). The ends were cut back, 9 bases at V and 3 bases at J, with 20 bases in the middle. Germline CDR1 reads MDHEN; CDR2 reads SYDVKM. The CDR3 is made up of 15 amino acids. The CDR3 spells CASTTGRLSHTEAFF. For the CDR3, the DNA is TGTGCCAGTACGACAGGCCGCTTGTCCCACACTGAAGCTTTCTTT.

V and J are TRBV7-9 and TRBJ2-7; D is uncertain. Germline lookup yields CDR1 SEHNR and CDR2 FQNEAQ (reference sequence). Trimming stripped 3 bases from V and 9 bases from J, with 12 bases between. The CDR3 consists of 12 residues. Here the CDR3 reads CASSLKLAAQYF. CDR3 sequence (DNA): TGTGCCAGCAGCTTGAAATTAGCAGCGCAGTACTTC.

This chain joins TRBV19 and TRBJ1-1; TRBD1 might be the D (5 bases). Per the germline V gene, CDR1 is LNHDA and CDR2 is SQIVND (reference sequence). The CDR3 extends over 15 amino acids. Trimming removed 6 bases at V and 6 bases at J, with 20 bases between. The CDR3 DNA sequence: TGTGCCAGTAGGTCGATCCCAGGGTTTTCCCCTGAAGCTTTCTTT. Protein product: CASRSIPGFSPEAFF.

The chain has TRBV6-5 and TRBJ2-1; weak D call: TRBD1 (6 bases). Looked up from germline, CDR1 is MNHEY and CDR2 is SVGAGI. The CDR3 is 15 residues long. Trimming cost V 5 bases and J 0 bases, with 11 bases left between them. In DNA form, the CDR3 reads TGTGCCAGCAGTATAACAGGGAGCTCCTACAATGAGCAGTTCTTC. Its translation is CASSITGSSYNEQFF.

The chain combines TRBV15 with TRBJ1-2, with D possibly TRBD1 on 6 matching bases. The CDR3 spans 13 residues. Germline CDR1 reads LNHNV; CDR2 reads YYDKDF (reference sequence). The V gene lost 1 base and the J gene lost 4 bases, with 7 bases spanning the gap. CDR3 region: CATSRGGGYGYTF. In DNA form, the CDR3 reads TGTGCCACCAGCAGAGGAGGGGGCTATGGCTACACCTTC.

The CDR3 here is CATSREYGGYGYTF. DNA for the CDR3: TGTGCCACCAGCAGAGAGTATGGGGGCTACGGCTACACCTTC. The genes are TRBV15 and TRBJ1-2, with TRBD1 as a possible D gene (6 bases). Per germline, CDR1 LNHNV and CDR2 YYDKDF (reference sequence). The CDR3 length is 14 residues. V was pared by 0 bases and J by 8 bases, with 13 bases between.

J is TRBJ1-2 and V is TRBV7-9; 12 nucleotides match TRBD1. CDR3 length equals 15 residues. Germline V gene lookup returns CDR1 SEHNR and CDR2 FQNEAQ (reference sequence). The J segment lost 6 bases and the V segment lost 6 bases, leaving 8 bases of the junction unmatched. The chain's CDR3 is CASSRPGQGAHGYTF. DNA for the CDR3: TGTGCCAGCAGTCGACCGGGACAGGGGGCCCATGGCTACACCTTC.

V and J are TRBV19 and TRBJ2-4; TRBD1 matches at 11 bases. CDR1 is LNHDA, CDR2 SQIVND, per germline (reference sequence). The CDR3 loop spans 16 amino acids. Trimming at V came to 5 bases and at J to 0 bases, leaving 3 bases not matched to a gene. This chain's CDR3 is CASSPGTGGAKNIQYF. The CDR3 coding sequence is TGTGCCAGTAGTCCCGGGACAGGGGGAGCCAAAAACATTCAGTACTTC.

The J gene is TRBJ2-1, the V gene TRBV6-5; 10 bases match TRBD1. This CDR3 is built from 15 residues. Per germline, CDR1 MNHEY and CDR2 SVGAGI. The V gene end was trimmed by 2 bases and the J gene end by 6 bases; junction bases not matched to a gene: 4. Here the CDR3 reads CASSYIGTGVNEQFF. The CDR3 DNA sequence: TGTGCCAGCAGTTACATAGGGACAGGGGTCAATGAGCAGTTCTTC.

This clone has just one count. V usage is TRBV11-2 and J usage is TRBJ2-3, with TRBD2 matching 9 bases. The V gene's germline CDR1 is SGHAT and CDR2 FQNNGV. V dropped 3 bases and J dropped 0; count of bases not matched to a gene: 10. The CDR3 is made up of 18 amino acids. Here the CDR3 reads CASSFWSSGATSTDTQYF. The CDR3 coding sequence is TGTGCCAGCAGCTTTTGGTCTAGCGGGGCCACTAGCACAGATACGCAGTATTTT.

DNA for the CDR3: TGCGCCAGCAGCTTGACGGGACAGGGAAACTATGGCTACACCTTC. Translating it yields CASSLTGQGNYGYTF. The chain joins TRBV5-1 to TRBJ1-2; 9 bases map to TRBD1. Germline V CDR1 and CDR2: SGHRS, YFSETQ. Trimming cost V 1 base and J 2 bases; bases outside gene matches: 3. CDR3 size: 15 residues. Full variable domain (outside the CDR3, taken from reference TRBV5-1 and TRBJ1-2): KAGVTQTPRYLIKTRGQQVTLSCSPISGHRSVSWYQQTPGQGLQFLFEYFSETQRNKGNFPGRFSGRQFSNSRSEMNVSTLELGDSALYLCASSLTGQGNYGYTFGSGTRLTVV.

The V call is TRBV9, the J call TRBJ2-7; 7 bases fit TRBD2. The CDR3 length is 14 residues. CDR1 SGDLS and CDR2 YYNGEE come from the germline V gene. Trimming cost V 3 bases and J 1 base; bases outside gene matches: 4. The CDR3: CASSARGESYEQYF. CDR3 nucleotide sequence: TGTGCCAGCAGCGCCCGGGGGGAGTCCTACGAGCAGTACTTC.

This clone was found once. The V and J genes are TRBV6-4 and TRBJ2-1; the D gene is possibly TRBD1 (7 bases). Germline CDR1 reads MRHNA; CDR2 reads SNTAGT. CDR3 length: 14 residues. V was trimmed by 3 bases and J by 9 bases, leaving 15 bases between them. CDR3 DNA sequence: TGTGCCAGCAGTGAATTGGAGGGGGCGGGTGAGCAGTTCTTC. Protein sequence: CASSELEGAGEQFF.

V is TRBV28 and J is TRBJ1-5, with 8 bases aligning to TRBD1. The germline CDR1 and CDR2 sequences are MDHEN and SYDVKM. With 6 bases clipped from V and 4 bases from J, the junction kept 8 bases outside the gene matches. The CDR3 sequence is 15 residues long. The CDR3 sequence: CASRTPDRGNQPQHF. In nucleotides, the CDR3 is TGTGCCAGCAGGACGCCAGACAGGGGTAATCAGCCCCAGCATTTT.

V usage is TRBV6-5 and J usage is TRBJ2-7; no clear D gene. The V end lost 2 bases, the J end lost 3 bases, and 14 bases lay between the germline ends. CDR1 is MNHEY, CDR2 SVGAGI, per germline. This CDR3 is 15 amino acids long. The CDR3: CASSYVGRLNYEQYF. The CDR3 DNA reads as TGTGCCAGCAGTTACGTGGGCCGGTTGAACTACGAGCAGTACTTC.

There are a few counts of this clone. The chain recombines TRBV7-2 with TRBJ2-7; D gene uncertain. This CDR3 is 15 amino acids long. Germline V gives CDR1 SGHTA, CDR2 FQGNSA. V was shortened by 2 bases and J by 0 bases, with 11 bases between the two germline ends. The chain's CDR3 is CASSLSDSYSYEQYF. As DNA, the CDR3 is TGTGCCAGCAGCTTATCAGATTCATACTCCTACGAGCAGTACTTC. Together with reference TRBV7-2 and TRBJ2-7, the CDR3 gives the full variable domain: GAGVSQSPSNKVTEKGKDVELRCDPISGHTALYWYRQSLGQGLEFLIYFQGNSAPDKSGLPSDRFSAERTGGSVSTLTIQRTQQEDSAVYLCASSLSDSYSYEQYFGPGTRLTVT.

This chain uses TRBV30 with TRBJ1-6, with D tentatively TRBD1 (5 bases). The CDR3 is made up of 13 amino acids. V was shortened by 0 bases and J by 10 bases, with 10 bases between the two germline ends. Germline CDR1 reads GTSNPN; CDR2 reads SVGIG (reference sequence). CDR3 DNA sequence: TGTGCCTGGAGTGTTAGGGAGGGGTCACCCCTCCACTTT. Its translation: CAWSVREGSPLHF.

The V call is TRBV5-1, the J call TRBJ2-1, with TRBD1 matching over 7 bases. The CDR3 length is 15 residues. Germline V lookup: CDR1 SGHRS, CDR2 YFSETQ. With 3 bases clipped from V and 8 bases from J, the junction kept 11 bases outside the gene matches. CDR3 coding DNA: TGCGCCAGCAGCTGGTCAGGGGGACCCTCGGATGAGCAGTTCTTC. Amino acid sequence: CASSWSGGPSDEQFF.